Listed below are T cell receptor beta chains from one sample, sequenced in a study of neoadjuvant anti-PD-1 for oral cavity cancer. Here immunoSEQ multiplex PCR was the method, and the copy in TCRdb shows in-frame clones only, minus some. This table holds roughly 10,000 clones, around 50% found once. Sequenced here: tumor tissue, sampled before nivolumab (anti-PD-1) treatment. The receptors here all came from a person aged 35 to 85 with oral cavity squamous cell carcinoma. CDR3s include the opening cysteine and the closing phenylalanine or tryptophan. D genes are given only for firm matches. For some rows the clone size is stated as once, few or many, or as a class when expanded; others skip it.

J: TRBJ2-1
size: few
V: TRBV7-3
D: -
DNA: TGTGCCAGCAGCCCCTGGAGCTCCTACAATGAGCAGTTCTTC
CDR3: CASSPWSSYNEQFF

J: TRBJ1-1
size: -
V: TRBV25-1
D: -
DNA: TGTGCCAGCAGTGTTGGGCCTTTAAATGCTTTCTTT
CDR3: CASSVGPLNAFF

J: TRBJ2-7
size: few
V: TRBV10-3
D: -
DNA: TGTGCCTCCGCCCGGGACGGGAGCTCCTACGAGCAGTACTTC
CDR3: CASARDGSSYEQYF

J: TRBJ2-2
size: -
V: TRBV5-8
D: TRBD2
DNA: TGTGCCAGCAGCCCTTATTTGAGCGGGGAGCTATTTTTT
CDR3: CASSPYLSGELFF

J: TRBJ2-5
size: -
V: TRBV6-1
D: TRBD2
DNA: TGTGCCGGAATTCGGGGGGGTAGGGAGACCCAGTACTTC
CDR3: CAGIRGGRETQYF

J: TRBJ2-7
size: -
V: TRBV5-4
D: TRBD1
DNA: TGTGCCAGCAGCTTGCGTCAGGGGGTTCCTAAGCAGTACTTC
CDR3: CASSLRQGVPKQYF

J: TRBJ2-3
size: -
V: TRBV2
D: TRBD1
DNA: TGTGCCAGCAGGACAACAGGGGGCCGCACAGATACGCAGTATTTT
CDR3: CASRTTGGRTDTQYF

J: TRBJ2-7
size: -
V: TRBV7-6
D: -
DNA: TGTGCCAGCAGCTTATATCTCCCTCCGGTCGAGCAGTACTTC
CDR3: CASSLYLPPVEQYF

J: TRBJ2-5
size: -
V: TRBV19
D: TRBD1
DNA: TGTGCCAGTAGTCCCCGGGACAGTCAAGAGACCCAGTACTTC
CDR3: CASSPRDSQETQYF

J: TRBJ2-1
size: large
V: TRBV4-1
D: -
DNA: TGCGCCAGCAGCCACCTATTGACTAGGAGCTCCTACAATGAGCAGTTCTTC
CDR3: CASSHLLTRSSYNEQFF

J: TRBJ1-1
size: -
V: TRBV7-2
D: -
DNA: TGTGCCAGCAGCTTAGTGAAGGAAACTGAAGCTTTCTTT
CDR3: CASSLVKETEAFF

J: TRBJ1-1
size: few
V: TRBV9
D: -
DNA: TGTGCCAGCAGCGTAGACCCTCAGAACACTGAAGCTTTCTTT
CDR3: CASSVDPQNTEAFF

J: TRBJ2-7
size: -
V: TRBV28
D: -
DNA: TGTGCCAGCAGGAAAACAGGGCCCTACGAGCAGTACTTC
CDR3: CASRKTGPYEQYF

J: TRBJ1-6
size: few
V: TRBV19
D: -
DNA: TGTGCCAGTAGTATAGACGGAGAATTTTCACCCCTCCACTTT
CDR3: CASSIDGEFSPLHF

J: TRBJ1-3
size: -
V: TRBV5-1
D: TRBD1
DNA: TGCGCCAGCAGAGGGGGCGATTCCTCTGGAAACACCATATATTTT
CDR3: CASRGGDSSGNTIYF

J: TRBJ2-7
size: -
V: TRBV7-2
D: -
DNA: TGTGCCAGCAGCTTAGTAGGGGGGCGCCTGTACGAGCAGTACTTC
CDR3: CASSLVGGRLYEQYF

J: TRBJ2-1
size: medium-sized
V: TRBV5-4
D: TRBD2
DNA: TGTGCCAGCAGCTTACCTCTAGCGGCCAATGAGCAGTTCTTC
CDR3: CASSLPLAANEQFF

J: TRBJ2-7
size: medium-sized
V: TRBV6-5
D: -
DNA: TGTGCCAGCAGTTACTCGATTTTCGGTGCCTACGAGCAGTACTTC
CDR3: CASSYSIFGAYEQYF

J: TRBJ2-2
size: -
V: TRBV6-5
D: -
DNA: TGTGCCAGCGGGGAGGCGGGGACGAACACCGGGGAGCTGTTTTTT
CDR3: CASGEAGTNTGELFF

J: TRBJ2-7
size: -
V: TRBV27
D: -
DNA: TGTGCCACCTCACCTGGGGGAACCTACGAGCAGTACTTC
CDR3: CATSPGGTYEQYF

J: TRBJ2-4
size: few
V: TRBV14
D: -
DNA: TGTGCCAGCAGCCGGGCGGGGCAGGGTAGAAACATTCAGTACTTC
CDR3: CASSRAGQGRNIQYF

J: TRBJ1-5
size: medium-sized
V: TRBV25-1
D: -
DNA: TGTGCCAGCAGTGGACCGGGAAGCAATCAGCCCCAGCATTTT
CDR3: CASSGPGSNQPQHF

J: TRBJ2-1
size: -
V: TRBV21-1
D: -
DNA: TGTGCCAGCACCGCCGGGGCGGACTCCTACAATGAGCAGTTCTTC
CDR3: CASTAGADSYNEQFF

J: TRBJ2-3
size: few
V: TRBV5-6
D: -
DNA: TGTGCCAGCAGCTCACCGGGATACACAGATACGCAGTATTTT
CDR3: CASSSPGYTDTQYF

J: TRBJ2-4
size: few
V: TRBV5-5
D: -
DNA: TGTGCCAGCAGCCCTATAGGGGGGGACATTCAGTACTTC
CDR3: CASSPIGGDIQYF

J: TRBJ1-5
size: -
V: TRBV30
D: -
DNA: TGTGCCTGGAGCAAGGGGTCTGTCTCAAGCAATCAGCCCCAGCATTTT
CDR3: CAWSKGSVSSNQPQHF

J: TRBJ2-7
size: few
V: TRBV6-5
D: -
DNA: TGTGCCAGCAGTTATCCGACTGGGGAGCAGTACTTC
CDR3: CASSYPTGEQYF

J: TRBJ2-3
size: -
V: TRBV11-2
D: TRBD2
DNA: TGTGCCAGCAGCTTAGATGGGGCTAGCGGGGCGCAGTATTTT
CDR3: CASSLDGASGAQYF

J: TRBJ1-2
size: -
V: TRBV5-6
D: -
DNA: TGTGCCAGCAGCTTGGGGGGGGTAATATATGGCTACACCTTC
CDR3: CASSLGGVIYGYTF